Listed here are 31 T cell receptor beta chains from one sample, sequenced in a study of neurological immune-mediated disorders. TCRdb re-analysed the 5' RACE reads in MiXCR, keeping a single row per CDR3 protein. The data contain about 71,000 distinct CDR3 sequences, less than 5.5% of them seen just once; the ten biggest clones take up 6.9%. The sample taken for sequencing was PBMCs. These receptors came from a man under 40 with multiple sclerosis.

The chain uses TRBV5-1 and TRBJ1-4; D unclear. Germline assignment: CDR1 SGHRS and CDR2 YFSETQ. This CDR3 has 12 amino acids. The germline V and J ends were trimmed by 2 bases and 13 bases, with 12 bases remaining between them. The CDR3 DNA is TGCGCCAGCAGCTTAGACAACATCAGACTGTTTTTT. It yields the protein CASSLDNIRLFF.

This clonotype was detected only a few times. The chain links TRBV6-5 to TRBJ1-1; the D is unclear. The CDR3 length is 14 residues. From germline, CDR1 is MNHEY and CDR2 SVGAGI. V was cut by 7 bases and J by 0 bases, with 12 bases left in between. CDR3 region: CASIRGSLNTEAFF. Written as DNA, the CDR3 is TGTGCCAGCATCCGTGGCAGCTTGAACACTGAAGCTTTCTTT.

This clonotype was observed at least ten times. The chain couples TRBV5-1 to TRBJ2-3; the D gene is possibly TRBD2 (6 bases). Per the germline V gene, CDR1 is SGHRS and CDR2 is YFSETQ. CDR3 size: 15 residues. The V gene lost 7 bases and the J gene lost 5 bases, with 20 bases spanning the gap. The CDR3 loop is CASARGGNVGDTQYF. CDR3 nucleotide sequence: TGCGCCAGCGCCCGTGGGGGGAATGTCGGAGATACGCAGTATTTT.

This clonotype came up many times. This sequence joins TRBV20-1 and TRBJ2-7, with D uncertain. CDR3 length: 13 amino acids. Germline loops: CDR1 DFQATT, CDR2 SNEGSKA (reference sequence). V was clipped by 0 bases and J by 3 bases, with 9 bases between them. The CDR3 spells CSARDLRGYEQYF. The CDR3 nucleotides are TGCAGTGCTAGAGATTTGAGAGGCTACGAGCAGTACTTC.

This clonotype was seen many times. The CDR3 bases are TGTGCCAGCAGCTTGGCCGGGACAGTCAATCAGCCCCAGCATTTT. Translating it yields CASSLAGTVNQPQHF. The chain recombines TRBV5-8 with TRBJ1-5; 7 bases agree with TRBD1. CDR1 is SGHTS, CDR2 YDEGEE, per germline. CDR3 length: 15 residues. Trimming took 0 bases from V and 3 from J; bases not matched to a gene: 3.

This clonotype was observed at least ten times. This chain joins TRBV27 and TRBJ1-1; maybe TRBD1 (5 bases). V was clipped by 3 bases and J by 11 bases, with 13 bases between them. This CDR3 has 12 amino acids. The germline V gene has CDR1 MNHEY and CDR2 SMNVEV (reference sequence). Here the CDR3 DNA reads TGTGCCAGCAGTTTCGCGCGGGGGGAGGCTTTCTTT. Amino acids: CASSFARGEAFF.

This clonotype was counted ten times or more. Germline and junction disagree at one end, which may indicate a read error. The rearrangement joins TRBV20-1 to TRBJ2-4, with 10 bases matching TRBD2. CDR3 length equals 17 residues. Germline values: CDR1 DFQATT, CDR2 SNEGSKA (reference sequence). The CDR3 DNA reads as TGCAGTGCGAGAGGAAGGAGCGGGGGGGCGACCAAAAACATTCAGTACTTC. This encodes CSARGRSGGATKNIQYF.

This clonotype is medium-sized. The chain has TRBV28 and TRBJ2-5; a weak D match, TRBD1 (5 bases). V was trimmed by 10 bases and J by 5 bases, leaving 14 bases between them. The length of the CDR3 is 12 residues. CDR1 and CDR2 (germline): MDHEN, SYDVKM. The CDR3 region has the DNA TGTGCCATCCAGGGAAATGGCGAGACCCAGTACTTC. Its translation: CAIQGNGETQYF.

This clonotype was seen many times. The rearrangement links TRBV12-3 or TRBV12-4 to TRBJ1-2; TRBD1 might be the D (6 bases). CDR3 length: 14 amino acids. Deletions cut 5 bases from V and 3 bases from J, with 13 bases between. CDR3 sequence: CASSSRRGDYGYTF. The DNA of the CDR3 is TGTGCCAGCAGTAGCCGCAGGGGAGACTATGGCTACACCTTC.

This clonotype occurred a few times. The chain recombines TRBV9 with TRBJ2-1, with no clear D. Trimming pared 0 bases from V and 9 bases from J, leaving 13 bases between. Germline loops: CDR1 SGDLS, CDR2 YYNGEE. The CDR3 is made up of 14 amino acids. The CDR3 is CASSVGEAGSEQFF. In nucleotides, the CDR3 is TGTGCCAGCAGCGTAGGAGAGGCTGGAAGTGAGCAGTTCTTC.

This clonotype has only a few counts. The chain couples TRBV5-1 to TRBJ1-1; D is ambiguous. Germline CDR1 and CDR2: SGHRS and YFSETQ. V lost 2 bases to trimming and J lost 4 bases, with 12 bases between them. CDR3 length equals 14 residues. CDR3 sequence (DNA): TGCGCCAGCAGCTTAGAGAGGACGGGCACTGAAGCTTTCTTT. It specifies CASSLERTGTEAFF.

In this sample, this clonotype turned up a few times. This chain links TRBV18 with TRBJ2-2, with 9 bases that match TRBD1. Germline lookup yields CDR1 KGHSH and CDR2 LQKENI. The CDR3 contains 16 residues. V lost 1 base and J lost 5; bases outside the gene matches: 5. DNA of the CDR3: TGTGCCAGCTCACCACGAGGGACAGGGAGGACCGGGGAGCTGTTTTTT. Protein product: CASSPRGTGRTGELFF.

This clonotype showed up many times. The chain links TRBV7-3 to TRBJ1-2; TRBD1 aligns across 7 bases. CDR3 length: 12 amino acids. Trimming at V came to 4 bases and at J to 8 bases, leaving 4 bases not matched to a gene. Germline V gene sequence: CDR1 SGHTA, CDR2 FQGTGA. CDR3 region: CASSSGTVGYTF. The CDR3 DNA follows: TGTGCCAGCAGCTCCGGGACAGTCGGCTACACCTTC.

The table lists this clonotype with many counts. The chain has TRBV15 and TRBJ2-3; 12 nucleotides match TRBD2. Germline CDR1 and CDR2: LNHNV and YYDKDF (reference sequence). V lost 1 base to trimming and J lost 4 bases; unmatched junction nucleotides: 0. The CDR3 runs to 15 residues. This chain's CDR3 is CATSRASGGADTQYF. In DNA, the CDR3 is TGTGCCACCAGCAGAGCTAGCGGGGGGGCAGATACGCAGTATTTT.

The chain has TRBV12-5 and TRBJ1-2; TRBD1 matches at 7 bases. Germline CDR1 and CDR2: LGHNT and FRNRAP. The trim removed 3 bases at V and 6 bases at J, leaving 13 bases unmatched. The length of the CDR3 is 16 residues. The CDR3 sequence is CASGFGYVGGDDGYTF. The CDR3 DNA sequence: TGTGCTAGTGGTTTTGGTTATGTAGGGGGCGATGATGGCTACACCTTC.

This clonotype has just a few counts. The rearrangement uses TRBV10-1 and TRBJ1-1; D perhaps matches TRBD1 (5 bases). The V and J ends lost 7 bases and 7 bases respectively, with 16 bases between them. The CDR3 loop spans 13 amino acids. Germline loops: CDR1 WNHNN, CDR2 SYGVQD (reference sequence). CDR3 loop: CASKGMEKGEAFF. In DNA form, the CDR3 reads TGCGCCAGCAAGGGGATGGAGAAAGGTGAAGCTTTCTTT.

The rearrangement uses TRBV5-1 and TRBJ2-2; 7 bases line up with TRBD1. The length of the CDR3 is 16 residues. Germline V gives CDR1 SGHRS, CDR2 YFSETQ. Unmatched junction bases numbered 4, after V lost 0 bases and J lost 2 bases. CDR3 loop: CASSLVPGGNTGELFF. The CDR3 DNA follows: TGCGCCAGCAGCTTGGTGCCAGGGGGAAACACCGGGGAGCTGTTTTTT.

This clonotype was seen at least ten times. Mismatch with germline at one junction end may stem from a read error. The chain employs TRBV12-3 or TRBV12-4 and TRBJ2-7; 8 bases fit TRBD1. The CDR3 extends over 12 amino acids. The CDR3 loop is CASSSSGTGLAF. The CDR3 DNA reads TGTGCCAGCAGTTCCTCCGGGACAGGTCTAGCCTTC.

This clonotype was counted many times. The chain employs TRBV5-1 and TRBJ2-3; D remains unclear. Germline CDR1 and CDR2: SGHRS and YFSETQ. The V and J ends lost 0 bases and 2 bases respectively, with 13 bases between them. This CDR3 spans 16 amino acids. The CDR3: CASSLAADLTTDTQYF. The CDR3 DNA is TGCGCCAGCAGCTTGGCGGCAGATCTTACCACAGATACGCAGTATTTT.

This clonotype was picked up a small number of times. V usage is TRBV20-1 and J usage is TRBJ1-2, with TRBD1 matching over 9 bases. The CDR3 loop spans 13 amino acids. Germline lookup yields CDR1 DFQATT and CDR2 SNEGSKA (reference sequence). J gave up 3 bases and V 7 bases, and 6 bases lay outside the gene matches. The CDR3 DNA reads TGCAGTGTCGCGGGACAGGGAGACTATGGCTACACCTTC. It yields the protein CSVAGQGDYGYTF.

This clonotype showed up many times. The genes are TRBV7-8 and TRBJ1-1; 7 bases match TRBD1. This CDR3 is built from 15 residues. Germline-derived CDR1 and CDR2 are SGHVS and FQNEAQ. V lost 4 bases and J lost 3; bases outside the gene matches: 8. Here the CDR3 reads CASSSPYRGDTEAFF. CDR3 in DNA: TGTGCCAGCAGCTCACCATACAGGGGCGACACTGAAGCTTTCTTT.

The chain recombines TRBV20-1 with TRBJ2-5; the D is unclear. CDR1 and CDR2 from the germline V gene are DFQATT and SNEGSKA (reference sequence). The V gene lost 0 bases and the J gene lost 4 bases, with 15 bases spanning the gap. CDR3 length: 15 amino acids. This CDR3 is CSARDVVRSRETQYF. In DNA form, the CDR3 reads TGCAGTGCTAGAGATGTGGTCCGCTCACGAGAGACCCAGTACTTC.

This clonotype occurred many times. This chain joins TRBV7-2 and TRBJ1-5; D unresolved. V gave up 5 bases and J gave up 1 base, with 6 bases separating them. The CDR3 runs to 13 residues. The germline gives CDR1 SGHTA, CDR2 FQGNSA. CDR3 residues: CASSASSNQPQHF. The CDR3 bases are TGTGCCAGCAGCGCCTCGAGCAATCAGCCCCAGCATTTT.

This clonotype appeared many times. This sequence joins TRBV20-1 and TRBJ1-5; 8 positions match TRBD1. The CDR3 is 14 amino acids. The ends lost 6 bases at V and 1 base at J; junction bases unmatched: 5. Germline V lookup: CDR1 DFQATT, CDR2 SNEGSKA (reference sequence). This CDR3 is CSAAGTGSNQPQHF. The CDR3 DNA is TGCAGTGCCGCCGGGACAGGCAGCAATCAGCCCCAGCATTTT.

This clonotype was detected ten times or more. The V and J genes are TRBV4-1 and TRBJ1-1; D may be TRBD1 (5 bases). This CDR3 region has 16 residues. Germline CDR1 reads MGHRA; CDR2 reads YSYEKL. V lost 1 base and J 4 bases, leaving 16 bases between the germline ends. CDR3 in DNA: TGCGCCAGCAGCCAAGTCGGGCAGCCGGGGGGCACTGAAGCTTTCTTT. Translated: CASSQVGQPGGTEAFF.

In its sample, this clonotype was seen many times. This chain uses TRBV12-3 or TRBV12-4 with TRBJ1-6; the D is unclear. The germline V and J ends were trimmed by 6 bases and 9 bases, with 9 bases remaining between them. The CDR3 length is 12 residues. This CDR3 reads CASRGWSSPLHF. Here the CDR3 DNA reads TGTGCCAGCAGAGGTTGGTCTTCACCCCTCCACTTT.

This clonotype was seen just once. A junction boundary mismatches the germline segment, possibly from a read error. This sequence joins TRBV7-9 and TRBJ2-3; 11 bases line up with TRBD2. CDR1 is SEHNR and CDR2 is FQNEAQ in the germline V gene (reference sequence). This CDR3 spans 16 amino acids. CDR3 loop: CVSSLRLAGGADTQYF. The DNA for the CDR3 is TGTGTCAGCAGCTTGCGGCTAGCGGGGGGAGCAGATACGCAGTATTTT.

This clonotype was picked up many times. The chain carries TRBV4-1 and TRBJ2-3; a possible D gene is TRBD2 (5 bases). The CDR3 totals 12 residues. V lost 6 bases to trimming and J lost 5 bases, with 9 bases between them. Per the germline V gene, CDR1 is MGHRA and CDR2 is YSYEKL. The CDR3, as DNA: TGCGCCAGCAGTAGGGCGGGAGATACGCAGTATTTT. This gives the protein CASSRAGDTQYF.

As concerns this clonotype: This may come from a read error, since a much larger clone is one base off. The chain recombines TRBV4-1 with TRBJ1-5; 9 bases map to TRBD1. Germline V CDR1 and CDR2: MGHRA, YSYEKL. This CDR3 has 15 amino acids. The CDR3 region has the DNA TGCGCCAGCAGCCAAATGAGGGGACAGGGACAGCCCCAGAATTTT. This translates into CASSQMRGQGQPQNF.

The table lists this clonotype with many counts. The CDR3 coding sequence is TGTGCCAGCAGCCCACTAGCCCATGAGCAGTTCTTC. It specifies CASSPLAHEQFF. The chain carries TRBV7-6 and TRBJ2-1; D may be TRBD2 (6 bases). Trimming cost V 5 bases and J 8 bases, with 10 bases left between them. Germline V gene sequence: CDR1 SGHVS, CDR2 FNYEAQ. The CDR3 runs 12 residues.

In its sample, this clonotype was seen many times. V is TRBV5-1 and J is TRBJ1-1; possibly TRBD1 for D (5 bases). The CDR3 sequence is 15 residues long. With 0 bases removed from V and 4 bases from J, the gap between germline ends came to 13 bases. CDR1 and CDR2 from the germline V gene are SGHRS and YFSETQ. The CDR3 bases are TGCGCCAGCAGCTTGGAAGTTACCGGGGGCACTGAAGCTTTCTTT. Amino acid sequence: CASSLEVTGGTEAFF.